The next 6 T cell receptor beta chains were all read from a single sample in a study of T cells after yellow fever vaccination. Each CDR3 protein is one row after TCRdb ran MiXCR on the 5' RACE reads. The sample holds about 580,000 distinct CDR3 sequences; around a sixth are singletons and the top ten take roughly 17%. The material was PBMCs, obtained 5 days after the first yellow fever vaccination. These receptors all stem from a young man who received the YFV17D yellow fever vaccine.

CDR3 bases: TGTGCCAGCAGTTACCTTCGTCTAGCGGGCGGAGAGACCCAGTACTTC. This translates into CASSYLRLAGGETQYF. The chain links TRBV6-2 or TRBV6-3 to TRBJ2-5; TRBD2 aligns across 8 bases. The germline V gene encodes CDR1 MNHEY and CDR2 SVGEGT. V lost 2 bases to trimming and J lost 4 bases; unmatched junction nucleotides: 9. The CDR3 is 16 amino acids.

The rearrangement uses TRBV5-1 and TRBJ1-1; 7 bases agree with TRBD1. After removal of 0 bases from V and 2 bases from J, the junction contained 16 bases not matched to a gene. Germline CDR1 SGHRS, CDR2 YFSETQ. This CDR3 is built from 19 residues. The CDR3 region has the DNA TGCGCCAGCAGCTTGGCCGTCGGGACAGCCTTAACCCCAAACACTGAAGCTTTCTTT. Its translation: CASSLAVGTALTPNTEAFF. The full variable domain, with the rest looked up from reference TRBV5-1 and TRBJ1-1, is KAGVTQTPRYLIKTRGQQVTLSCSPISGHRSVSWYQQTPGQGLQFLFEYFSETQRNKGNFPGRFSGRQFSNSRSEMNVSTLELGDSALYLCASSLAVGTALTPNTEAFFGQGTRLTVV.

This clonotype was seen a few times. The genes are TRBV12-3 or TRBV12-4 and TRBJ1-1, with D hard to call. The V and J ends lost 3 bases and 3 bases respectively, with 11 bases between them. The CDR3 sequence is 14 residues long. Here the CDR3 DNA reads TGTGCCAGCAGTTTTAGGGCAGCAGACACTGAAGCTTTCTTT. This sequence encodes CASSFRAADTEAFF.

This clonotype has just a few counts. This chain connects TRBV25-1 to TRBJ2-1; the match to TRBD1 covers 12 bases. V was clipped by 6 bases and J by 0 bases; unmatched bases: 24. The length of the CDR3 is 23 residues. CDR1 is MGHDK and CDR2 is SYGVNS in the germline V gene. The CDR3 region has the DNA TGTGCCAGCAGGGAGGGTACCGGGACAGGGGGCGCGGAGCGGCCTAGCTCCTACAATGAGCAGTTCTTC. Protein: CASREGTGTGGAERPSSYNEQFF. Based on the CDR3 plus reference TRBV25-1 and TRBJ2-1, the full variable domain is EADIYQTPRYLVIGTGKKITLECSQTMGHDKMYWYQQDPGMELHLIHYSYGVNSTEKGDLSSESTVSRIRTEHFPLTLESARPSHTSQYLCASREGTGTGGAERPSSYNEQFFGPGTRLTVL.

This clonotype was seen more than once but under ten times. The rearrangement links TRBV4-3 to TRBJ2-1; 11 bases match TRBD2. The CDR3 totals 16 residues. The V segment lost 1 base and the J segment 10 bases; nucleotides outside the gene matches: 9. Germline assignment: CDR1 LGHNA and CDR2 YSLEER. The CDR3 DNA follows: TGCGCCAGCAGCCAAGTAGCGGGGGGGCGGAATGAAGAGCAGTTCTTC. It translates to CASSQVAGGRNEEQFF.

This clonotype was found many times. CDR3 sequence (DNA): TGTGCCAGCAGTCCCCTTGGTGGGACCAAAGCTAACTATGGCTACACCTTC. Translated: CASSPLGGTKANYGYTF. The V call is TRBV2, the J call TRBJ1-2; the D gene is possibly TRBD1 (5 bases). V lost 5 bases and J 0 bases, leaving 19 bases between the germline ends. Looked up from germline, CDR1 is SNHLY and CDR2 is FYNNEI. The CDR3 runs 17 residues.